A single TCR beta chain is shown here with its context. Its antigen is unknown. In the PCR, 60 Vbeta and 13 Jbeta primers were used. Sequencing was performed with immunoSEQ multiplex PCR; in TCRdb, only in-frame clones are kept and a portion is missing. The table lists about 170,000 clones, about 78% of them singletons, with roughly 13% in the top ten. CDR3 size: 14 residues. J lost 5 bases, V lost 3 bases, and 6 bases had no gene match. The V gene's germline CDR1 is MNHEY and CDR2 SVGAGI. The sample is drawn from a study of cytomegalovirus exposure and HLA in healthy donors. Study results and limitations: For presence/absence analyses, sequencing depth was assumed to be roughly uniform across donors. Researchers reported that a few CMV-associated chains were confirmed in vitro as CMV antigen-specific.

V usage is TRBV6-5 and J usage is TRBJ2-7; 8 nucleotides align to TRBD1. The source is a woman aged 45-65 years in good health and CMV-seropositive. The source material was PBMCs. For the CDR3, the DNA is TGTGCCAGCAGTTATAGAGACAGGGGAGACGAGCAGTACTTC. Translation: CASSYRDRGDEQYF.